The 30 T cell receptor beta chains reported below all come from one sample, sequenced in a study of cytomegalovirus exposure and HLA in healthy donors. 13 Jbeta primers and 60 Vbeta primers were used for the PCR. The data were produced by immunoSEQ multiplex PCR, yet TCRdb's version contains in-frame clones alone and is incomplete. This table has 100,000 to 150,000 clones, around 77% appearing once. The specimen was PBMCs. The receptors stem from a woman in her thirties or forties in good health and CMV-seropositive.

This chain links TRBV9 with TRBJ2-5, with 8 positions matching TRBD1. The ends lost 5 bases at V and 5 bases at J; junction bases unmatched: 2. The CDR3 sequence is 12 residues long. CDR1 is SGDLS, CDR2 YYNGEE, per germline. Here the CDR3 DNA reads TGTGCCAGCAGTACAGGGGGGGAGACCCAGTACTTC. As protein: CASSTGGETQYF.

CDR3 region: CASSPPGARNQPQHF. Written as DNA, the CDR3 is TGTGCCAGCAGTCCACCAGGGGCGAGGAATCAGCCCCAGCATTTT. The V gene is TRBV28, the J gene TRBJ1-5; D might be TRBD1 (6 bases). Germline loops: CDR1 MDHEN, CDR2 SYDVKM. The CDR3 covers 15 residues. Between the trimmed V and J ends, which lost 5 bases and 4 bases, there was a span of 15 bases.

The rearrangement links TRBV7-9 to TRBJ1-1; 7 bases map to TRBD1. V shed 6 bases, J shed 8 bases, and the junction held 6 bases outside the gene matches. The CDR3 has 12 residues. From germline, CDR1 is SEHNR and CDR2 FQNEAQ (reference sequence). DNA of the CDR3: TGTGCCAGCAGATCTCGGACAGGAGAAGCTTTCTTT. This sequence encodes CASRSRTGEAFF.

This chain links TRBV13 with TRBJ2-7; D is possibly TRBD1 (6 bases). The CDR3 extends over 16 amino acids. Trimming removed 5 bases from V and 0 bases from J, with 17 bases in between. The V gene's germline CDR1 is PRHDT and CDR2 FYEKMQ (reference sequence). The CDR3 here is CASSPQGPRSSYEQYF. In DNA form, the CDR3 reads TGTGCCAGCAGCCCTCAGGGGCCCAGAAGCTCCTACGAGCAGTACTTC.

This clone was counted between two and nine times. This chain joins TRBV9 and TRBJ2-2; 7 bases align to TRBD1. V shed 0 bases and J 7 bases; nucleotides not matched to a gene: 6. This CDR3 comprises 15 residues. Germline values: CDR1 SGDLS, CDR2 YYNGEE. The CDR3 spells CASSVVQGLVGELFF. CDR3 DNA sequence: TGTGCCAGCAGCGTAGTACAGGGGCTGGTCGGGGAGCTGTTTTTT.

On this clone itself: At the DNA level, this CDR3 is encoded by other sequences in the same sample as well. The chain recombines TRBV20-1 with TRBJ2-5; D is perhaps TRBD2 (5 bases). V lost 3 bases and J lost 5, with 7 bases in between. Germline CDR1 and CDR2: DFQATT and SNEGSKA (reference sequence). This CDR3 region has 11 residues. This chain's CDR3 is CSARTGETQYF. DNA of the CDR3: TGCAGTGCTAGGACGGGGGAGACCCAGTACTTC.

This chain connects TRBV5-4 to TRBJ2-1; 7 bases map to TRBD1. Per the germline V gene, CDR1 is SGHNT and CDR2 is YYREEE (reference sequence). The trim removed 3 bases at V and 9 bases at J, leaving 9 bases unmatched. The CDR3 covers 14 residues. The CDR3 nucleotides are TGTGCCAGCAGCTCCGCCCTAAGACAGGGTGAGCAGTTCTTC. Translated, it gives CASSSALRQGEQFF. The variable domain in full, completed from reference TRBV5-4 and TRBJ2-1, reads ETGVTQSPTHLIKTRGQQVTLRCSSQSGHNTVSWYQQALGQGPQFIFQYYREEENGRGNFPPRFSGLQFPNYSSELNVNALELDDSALYLCASSSALRQGEQFFGPGTRLTVL.

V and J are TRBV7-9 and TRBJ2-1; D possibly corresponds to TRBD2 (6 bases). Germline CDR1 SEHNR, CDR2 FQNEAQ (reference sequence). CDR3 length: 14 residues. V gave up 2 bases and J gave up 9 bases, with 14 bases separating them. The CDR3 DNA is TGTGCCAGCAGCTTAACTCCAACCGGGGGTGAGCAGTTCTTC. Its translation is CASSLTPTGGEQFF.

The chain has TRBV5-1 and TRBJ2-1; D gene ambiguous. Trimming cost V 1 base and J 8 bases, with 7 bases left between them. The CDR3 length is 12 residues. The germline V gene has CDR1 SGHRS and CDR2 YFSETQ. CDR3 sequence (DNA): TGCGCCAGCAGCTTGAAAGAGTATGAGCAGTTCTTC. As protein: CASSLKEYEQFF. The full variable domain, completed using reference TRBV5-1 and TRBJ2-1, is KAGVTQTPRYLIKTRGQQVTLSCSPISGHRSVSWYQQTPGQGLQFLFEYFSETQRNKGNFPGRFSGRQFSNSRSEMNVSTLELGDSALYLCASSLKEYEQFFGPGTRLTVL.

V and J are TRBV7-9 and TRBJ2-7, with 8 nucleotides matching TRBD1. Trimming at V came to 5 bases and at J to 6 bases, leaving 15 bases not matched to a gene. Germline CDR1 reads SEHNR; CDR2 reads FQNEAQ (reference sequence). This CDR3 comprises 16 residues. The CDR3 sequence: CASSQGAGQGPGEQYF. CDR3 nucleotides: TGTGCCAGCAGCCAAGGAGCCGGACAGGGCCCGGGCGAGCAGTACTTC.

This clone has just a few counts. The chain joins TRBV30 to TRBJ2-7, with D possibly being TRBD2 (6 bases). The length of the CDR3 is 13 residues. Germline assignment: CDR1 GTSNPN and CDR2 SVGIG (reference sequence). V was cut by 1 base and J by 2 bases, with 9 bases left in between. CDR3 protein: CAWSGIAAYEQYF. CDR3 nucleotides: TGTGCCTGGAGTGGGATAGCGGCCTACGAGCAGTACTTC.

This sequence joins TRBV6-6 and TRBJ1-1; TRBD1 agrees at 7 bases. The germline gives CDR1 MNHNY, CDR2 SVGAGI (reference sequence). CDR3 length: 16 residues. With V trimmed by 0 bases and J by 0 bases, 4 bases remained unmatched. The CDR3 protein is CASSYSRDSLNTEAFF. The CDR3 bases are TGTGCCAGCAGTTACTCGAGGGACAGCCTGAACACTGAAGCTTTCTTT.

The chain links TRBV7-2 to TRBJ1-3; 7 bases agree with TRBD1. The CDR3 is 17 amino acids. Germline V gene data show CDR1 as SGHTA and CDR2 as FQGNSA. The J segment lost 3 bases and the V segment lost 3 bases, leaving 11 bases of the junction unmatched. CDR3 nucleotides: TGTGCCAGCAGCTTCTTCGGCTCGACAGGGAGTGGAAACACCATATATTTT. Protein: CASSFFGSTGSGNTIYF.

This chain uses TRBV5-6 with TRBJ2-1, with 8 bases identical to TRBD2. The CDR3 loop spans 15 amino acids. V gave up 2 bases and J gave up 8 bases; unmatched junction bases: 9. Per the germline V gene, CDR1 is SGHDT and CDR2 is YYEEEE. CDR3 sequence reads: CASSLTGLGSDEQFF. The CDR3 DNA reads TGTGCCAGCAGCTTAACGGGACTAGGGTCCGATGAGCAGTTCTTC.

The CDR3: CASSAGLSWDEQFF. The DNA for the CDR3 is TGTGCCAGTAGTGCGGGACTCTCATGGGATGAGCAGTTCTTC. The rearrangement links TRBV19 to TRBJ2-1; D is possibly TRBD2 (6 bases). In germline, CDR1 is LNHDA, CDR2 SQIVND (reference sequence). With 5 bases removed from V and 8 bases from J, the gap between germline ends came to 16 bases. The length of the CDR3 is 14 residues.

The DNA of the CDR3 is TGTGCCAGCAGCCCCCTCCGGAGGGAAGCTTTCTTT. This sequence encodes CASSPLRREAFF. The chain employs TRBV5-5 and TRBJ1-1; D not resolved. Trimming removed 4 bases from V and 8 bases from J, with 12 bases in between. Germline lookup yields CDR1 SGHKS and CDR2 YYEKEE (reference sequence). The CDR3 is made up of 12 amino acids.

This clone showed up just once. This chain's CDR3 is CASSLRTATDTQYF. As DNA, the CDR3 is TGTGCCAGCAGCTTGCGGACAGCTACAGATACGCAGTATTTT. The chain joins TRBV5-4 to TRBJ2-3; D is perhaps TRBD1 (6 bases). The ends were cut back, 1 base at V and 3 bases at J, with 9 bases in the middle. The CDR3 length is 14 residues. Germline CDR1 SGHNT, CDR2 YYREEE (reference sequence).

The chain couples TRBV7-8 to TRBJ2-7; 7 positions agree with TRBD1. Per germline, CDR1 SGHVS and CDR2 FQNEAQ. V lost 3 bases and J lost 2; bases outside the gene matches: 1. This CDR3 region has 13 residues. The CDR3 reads CASSFGQAYEQYF. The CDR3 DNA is TGTGCCAGCAGCTTTGGACAGGCCTACGAGCAGTACTTC.

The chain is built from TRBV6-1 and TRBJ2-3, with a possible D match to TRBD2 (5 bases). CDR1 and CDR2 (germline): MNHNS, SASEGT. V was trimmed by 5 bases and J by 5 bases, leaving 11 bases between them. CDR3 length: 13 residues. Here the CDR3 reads CASSRRGKDTQYF. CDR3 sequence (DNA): TGTGCCAGCAGTAGAAGAGGGAAAGATACGCAGTATTTT.

CDR3 bases: TGTGCCTGGAGTGTACGGTACGAGCAGTACTTC. Encoded protein: CAWSVRYEQYF. V and J are TRBV30 and TRBJ2-7, with D unresolved. V was clipped by 0 bases and J by 4 bases, with 4 bases between them. The CDR3 length is 11 residues. The germline CDR1 and CDR2 sequences are GTSNPN and SVGIG (reference sequence).

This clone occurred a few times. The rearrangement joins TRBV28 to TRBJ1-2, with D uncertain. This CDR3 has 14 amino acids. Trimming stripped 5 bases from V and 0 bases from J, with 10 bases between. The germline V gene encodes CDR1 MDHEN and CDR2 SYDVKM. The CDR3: CASSILRANYGYTF. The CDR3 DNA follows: TGTGCCAGCAGTATACTTAGAGCTAACTATGGCTACACCTTC.

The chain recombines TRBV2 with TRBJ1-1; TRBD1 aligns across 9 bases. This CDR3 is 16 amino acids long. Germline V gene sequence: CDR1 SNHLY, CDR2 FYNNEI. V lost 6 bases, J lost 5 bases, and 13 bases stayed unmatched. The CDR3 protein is CASRLTRQGVGTEAFF. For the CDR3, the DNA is TGTGCCAGCAGACTCACTCGACAGGGGGTGGGAACTGAAGCTTTCTTT. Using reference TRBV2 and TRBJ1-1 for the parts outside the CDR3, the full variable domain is EPEVTQTPSHQVTQMGQEVILRCVPISNHLYFYWYRQILGQKVEFLVSFYNNEISEKSEIFDDQFSVERPDGSNFTLKIRSTKLEDSAMYFCASRLTRQGVGTEAFFGQGTRLTVV.

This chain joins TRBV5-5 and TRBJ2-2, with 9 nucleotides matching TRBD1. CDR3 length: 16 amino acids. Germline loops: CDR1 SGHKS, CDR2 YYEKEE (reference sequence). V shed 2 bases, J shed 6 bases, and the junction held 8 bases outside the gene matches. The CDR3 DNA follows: TGTGCCAGCAGCTTAACGGGACAGGGAAAATCCGGGGAGCTGTTTTTT. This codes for CASSLTGQGKSGELFF. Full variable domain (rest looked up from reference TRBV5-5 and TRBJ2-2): DAGVTQSPTHLIKTRGQQVTLRCSPISGHKSVSWYQQVLGQGPQFIFQYYEKEERGRGNFPDRFSARQFPNYSSELNVNALLLGDSALYLCASSLTGQGKSGELFFGEGSRLTVL.

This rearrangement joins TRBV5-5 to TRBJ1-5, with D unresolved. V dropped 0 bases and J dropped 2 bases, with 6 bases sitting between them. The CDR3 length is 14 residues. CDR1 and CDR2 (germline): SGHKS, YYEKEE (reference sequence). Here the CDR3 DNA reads TGTGCCAGCAGCTTGGGAGTTGGCAATCAGCCCCAGCATTTT. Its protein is CASSLGVGNQPQHF.

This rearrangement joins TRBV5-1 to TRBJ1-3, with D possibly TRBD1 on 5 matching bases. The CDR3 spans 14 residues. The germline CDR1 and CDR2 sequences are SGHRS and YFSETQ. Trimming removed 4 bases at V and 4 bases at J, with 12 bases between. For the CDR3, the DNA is TGCGCCAGCAGCATACTGACAGAGGGAAACACCATATATTTT. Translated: CASSILTEGNTIYF.

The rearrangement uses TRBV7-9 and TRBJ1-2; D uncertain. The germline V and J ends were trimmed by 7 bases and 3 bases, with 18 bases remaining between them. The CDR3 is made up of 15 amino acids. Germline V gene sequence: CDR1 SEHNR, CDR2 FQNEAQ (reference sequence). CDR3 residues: CASNTLNRVDYGYTF. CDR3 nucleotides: TGTGCCAGCAATACTCTAAATCGGGTGGACTATGGCTACACCTTC.

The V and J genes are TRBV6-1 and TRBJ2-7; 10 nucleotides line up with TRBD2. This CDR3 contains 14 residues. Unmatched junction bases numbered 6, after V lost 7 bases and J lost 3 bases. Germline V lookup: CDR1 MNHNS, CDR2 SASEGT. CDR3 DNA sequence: TGTGCCAGCACCGAACGGACTAGCGGCTACGAGCAGTACTTC. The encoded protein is CASTERTSGYEQYF.

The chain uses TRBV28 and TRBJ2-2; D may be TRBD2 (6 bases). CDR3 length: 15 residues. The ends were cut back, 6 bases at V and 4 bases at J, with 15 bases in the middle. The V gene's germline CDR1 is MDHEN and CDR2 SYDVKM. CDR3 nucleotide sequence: TGTGCCAGCAGCCAGGAGGGACTCCCCACCGGGGAGCTGTTTTTT. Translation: CASSQEGLPTGELFF.

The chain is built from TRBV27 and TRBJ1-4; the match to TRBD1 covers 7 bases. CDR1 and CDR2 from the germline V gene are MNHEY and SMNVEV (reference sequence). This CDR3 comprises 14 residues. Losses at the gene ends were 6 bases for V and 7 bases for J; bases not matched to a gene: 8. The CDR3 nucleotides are TGTGCCAGCAGAATAACAGGGGCAGGTGAAAAACTGTTTTTT. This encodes CASRITGAGEKLFF.

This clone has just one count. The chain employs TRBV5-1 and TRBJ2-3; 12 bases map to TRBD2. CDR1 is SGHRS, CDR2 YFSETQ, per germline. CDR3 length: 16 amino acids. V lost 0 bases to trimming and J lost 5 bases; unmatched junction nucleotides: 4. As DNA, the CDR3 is TGCGCCAGCAGCTTGGCCCAGACTAGCGGGGGAGATACGCAGTATTTT. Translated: CASSLAQTSGGDTQYF.